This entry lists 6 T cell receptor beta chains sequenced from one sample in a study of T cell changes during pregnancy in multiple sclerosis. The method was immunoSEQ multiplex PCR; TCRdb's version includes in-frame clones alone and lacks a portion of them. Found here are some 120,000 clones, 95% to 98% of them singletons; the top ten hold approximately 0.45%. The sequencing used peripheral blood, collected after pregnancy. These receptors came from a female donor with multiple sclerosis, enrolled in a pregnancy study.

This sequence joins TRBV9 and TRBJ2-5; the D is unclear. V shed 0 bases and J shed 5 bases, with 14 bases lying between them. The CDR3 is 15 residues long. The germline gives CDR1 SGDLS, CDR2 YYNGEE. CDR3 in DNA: TGTGCCAGCAGCGTAGCTCTTTCATCACGGGAGACCCAGTACTTC. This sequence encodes CASSVALSSRETQYF.

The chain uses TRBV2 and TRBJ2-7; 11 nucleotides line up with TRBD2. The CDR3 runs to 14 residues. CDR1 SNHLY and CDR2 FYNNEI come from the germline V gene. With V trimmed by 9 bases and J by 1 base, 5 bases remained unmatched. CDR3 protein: CASHLAGGSYEQYF. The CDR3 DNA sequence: TGTGCCAGTCACTTAGCGGGAGGGTCCTACGAGCAGTACTTC.

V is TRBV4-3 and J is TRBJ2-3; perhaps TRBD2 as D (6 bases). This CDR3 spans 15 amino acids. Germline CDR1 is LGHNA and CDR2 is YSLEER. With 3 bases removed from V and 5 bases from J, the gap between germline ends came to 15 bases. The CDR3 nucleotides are TGCGCCAGCAGCCACGGTCCGGGAGTAATAGATACGCAGTATTTT. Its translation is CASSHGPGVIDTQYF.

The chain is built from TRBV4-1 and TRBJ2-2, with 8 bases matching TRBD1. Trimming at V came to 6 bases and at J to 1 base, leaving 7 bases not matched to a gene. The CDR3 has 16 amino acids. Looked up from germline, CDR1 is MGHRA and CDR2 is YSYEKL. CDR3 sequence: CASSRTGTGNTGELFF. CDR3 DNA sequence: TGCGCCAGCAGTCGAACTGGGACAGGGAACACCGGGGAGCTGTTTTTT.

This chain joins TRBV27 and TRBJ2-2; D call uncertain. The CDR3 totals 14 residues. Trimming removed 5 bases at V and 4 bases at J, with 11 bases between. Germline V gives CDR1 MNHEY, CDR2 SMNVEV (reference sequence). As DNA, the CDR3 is TGTGCCAGCAGTCCGAATTACAGCACCGGGGAGCTGTTTTTT. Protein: CASSPNYSTGELFF.

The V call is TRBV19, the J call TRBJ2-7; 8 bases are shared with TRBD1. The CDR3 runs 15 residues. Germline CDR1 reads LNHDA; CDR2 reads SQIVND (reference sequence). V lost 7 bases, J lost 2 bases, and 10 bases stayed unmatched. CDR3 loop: CASTPGDRRPYEQYF. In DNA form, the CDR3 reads TGTGCCAGTACGCCCGGGGACAGGAGACCCTACGAGCAGTACTTC.